A single sample is the source of the 11 T cell receptor beta chains below, sequenced in a study of blood T cells in healthy people across ages. A J-beta primer mix and a sample-barcoded 5' primer were used in a second PCR of roughly 6 to 11 cycles. TCRdb recomputed calls from the 5' RACE reads with MiXCR, one row per CDR3 protein. The repertoire holds 800,000 or so distinct CDR3 sequences, with around 62% as singletons. Sequencing was carried out using blood. These TCRs come from a man aged 25 to 40 in good health.

The CDR3 sequence: CASSQEAGETSYEQYF. CDR3 coding DNA: TGTGCCAGCAGCCAAGAGGCAGGGGAGACCTCCTACGAGCAGTACTTC. The chain is built from TRBV4-2 and TRBJ2-7; D might be TRBD1 (6 bases). V lost 0 bases to trimming and J lost 0 bases, with 12 bases between them. This CDR3 spans 16 amino acids. The germline CDR1 and CDR2 sequences are LGHNA and YNFKEQ.

The J gene is TRBJ1-5, the V gene TRBV28; 8 bases fit TRBD1. The CDR3 covers 18 residues. The ends lost 5 bases at V and 0 bases at J; junction bases unmatched: 12. In germline, CDR1 is MDHEN, CDR2 SYDVKM. The CDR3, as DNA: TGTGCCAGCAGTCCCCCACTCATCGACAGGGGTAGCAATCAGCCCCAGCATTTT. The encoded protein is CASSPPLIDRGSNQPQHF.

This clonotype was seen more than once but under ten times. This chain uses TRBV10-3 with TRBJ1-2, with D possibly being TRBD1 (6 bases). Trimming shortened V by 7 bases and J by 1 base, and 10 bases separated the two germline ends. Germline CDR1 reads ENHRY; CDR2 reads SYGVKD. The CDR3 is made up of 13 amino acids. CDR3 region: CAINGGSNYGYTF. The CDR3 DNA follows: TGTGCCATCAACGGGGGCAGTAACTATGGCTACACCTTC.

This CDR3 is CASSMRGISGANVLTF. The CDR3 DNA is TGTGCCAGCAGTATGCGGGGGATCTCTGGGGCCAACGTCCTGACTTTC. V usage is TRBV28 and J usage is TRBJ2-6; TRBD2 matches 7 bases. The trim removed 5 bases at V and 0 bases at J, leaving 4 bases unmatched. The CDR3 is 16 residues long. In germline, CDR1 is MDHEN, CDR2 SYDVKM.

The V and J genes are TRBV29-1 and TRBJ2-7, with TRBD1 identical over 9 bases. The CDR3 is 13 residues long. V gave up 3 bases and J gave up 6 bases; unmatched junction bases: 6. Germline CDR1 reads SQVTM; CDR2 reads ANQGSEA. The CDR3 protein is CSVDQGQGSEQYF. CDR3 in DNA: TGCAGCGTTGACCAGGGACAGGGCTCCGAGCAGTACTTC.

This chain uses TRBV3-1 with TRBJ2-7; TRBD1 agrees at 9 bases. Germline CDR1 is LGHDT and CDR2 is YNNKEL (reference sequence). The CDR3 has 16 amino acids. V lost 3 bases to trimming and J lost 6 bases; unmatched junction nucleotides: 12. The CDR3 DNA follows: TGTGCCAGCAGCCACGGTCCGGGACAGGGAGCTCTCGAGCAGTACTTC. It specifies CASSHGPGQGALEQYF.

This sequence joins TRBV7-2 and TRBJ2-3; D unresolved. With 1 base removed from V and 6 bases from J, the gap between germline ends came to 8 bases. The CDR3 runs 13 residues. CDR1 and CDR2 from the germline V gene are SGHTA and FQGNSA. CDR3 loop: CASSLGAWDTQYF. The CDR3 nucleotides read TGTGCCAGCAGCTTAGGGGCCTGGGATACGCAGTATTTT.

The rearrangement joins TRBV6-5 to TRBJ2-3; TRBD1 matches at 10 bases. J lost 8 bases, V lost 5 bases, and 10 bases had no gene match. Germline assignment: CDR1 MNHEY and CDR2 SVGAGI. The CDR3 consists of 15 residues. The chain's CDR3 is CASSALGQGSGTQYF. The DNA for the CDR3 is TGTGCCAGCAGTGCACTGGGACAGGGGTCGGGTACGCAGTATTTT.

The chain combines TRBV15 with TRBJ1-6, with a possible D match to TRBD1 (5 bases). Trimming shortened V by 5 bases and J by 7 bases, and 12 bases separated the two germline ends. The length of the CDR3 is 14 residues. The V gene's germline CDR1 is LNHNV and CDR2 YYDKDF (reference sequence). As DNA, the CDR3 is TGTGCCACCAGCGCAGGGAAGAGGAATTCACCCCTCCACTTT. Protein sequence: CATSAGKRNSPLHF. Full variable domain (remainder filled in from reference TRBV15 and TRBJ1-6): DAMVIQNPRYQVTQFGKPVTLSCSQTLNHNVMYWYQQKSSQAPKLLFHYYDKDFNNEADTPDNFQSRRPNTSFCFLDIRSPGLGDTAMYLCATSAGKRNSPLHFGNGTRLTVT.

There are many counts of this clonotype. This rearrangement joins TRBV2 to TRBJ2-1; the D is unclear. Trimming removed 6 bases from V and 14 bases from J, with 14 bases in between. CDR1 and CDR2 from the germline V gene are SNHLY and FYNNEI. There are 11 residues in the CDR3. The CDR3 nucleotides read TGTGCCAGCAGAAAACAGACCCGGGAGTTCTTC. Amino acid sequence: CASRKQTREFF.

This chain uses TRBV6-2 or TRBV6-3 with TRBJ2-2, with a tentative D call TRBD2 (6 bases). Germline CDR1 MNHEY, CDR2 SVGEGT. The CDR3 totals 16 residues. Trimming cost V 0 bases and J 0 bases, with 8 bases left between them. CDR3 region: CASSYSGGPNTGELFF. DNA of the CDR3: TGTGCCAGCAGTTACTCGGGGGGACCGAACACCGGGGAGCTGTTTTTT.